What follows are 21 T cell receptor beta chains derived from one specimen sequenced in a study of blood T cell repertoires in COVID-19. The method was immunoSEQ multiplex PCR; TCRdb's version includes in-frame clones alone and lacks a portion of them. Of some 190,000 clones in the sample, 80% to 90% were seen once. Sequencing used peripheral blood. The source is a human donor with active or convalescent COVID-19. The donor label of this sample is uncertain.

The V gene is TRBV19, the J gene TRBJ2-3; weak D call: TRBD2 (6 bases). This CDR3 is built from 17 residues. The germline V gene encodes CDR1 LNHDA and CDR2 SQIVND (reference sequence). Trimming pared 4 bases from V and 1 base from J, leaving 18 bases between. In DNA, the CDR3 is TGTGCCAGTAGTACTTGGGGACTCCTCCCCGGCACAGATACGCAGTATTTT. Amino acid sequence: CASSTWGLLPGTDTQYF.

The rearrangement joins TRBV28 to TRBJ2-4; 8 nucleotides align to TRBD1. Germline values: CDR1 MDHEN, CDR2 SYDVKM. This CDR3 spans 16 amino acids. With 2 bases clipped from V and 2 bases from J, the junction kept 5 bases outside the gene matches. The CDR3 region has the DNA TGTGCCAGCAGTTTACCAGGGGGCTTGTCCAAAAACATTCAGTACTTC. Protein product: CASSLPGGLSKNIQYF.

In DNA form, the CDR3 reads TGTGCCAGCAGCTTAGATGGGGGGAGTAATTCACCCCTCCACTTT. Amino acids: CASSLDGGSNSPLHF. The V and J genes are TRBV7-9 and TRBJ1-6, with a tentative D call TRBD1 (5 bases). Germline CDR1 reads SEHNR; CDR2 reads FQNEAQ (reference sequence). The CDR3 covers 15 residues. The germline V and J ends were trimmed by 1 base and 6 bases, with 10 bases remaining between them.

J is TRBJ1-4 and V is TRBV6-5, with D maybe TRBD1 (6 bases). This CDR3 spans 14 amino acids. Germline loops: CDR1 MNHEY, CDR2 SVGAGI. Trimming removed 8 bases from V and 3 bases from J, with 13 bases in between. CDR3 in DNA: TGTGCCAGCCGATTAGGGGGGGCTAATGAAAAACTGTTTTTT. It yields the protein CASRLGGANEKLFF.

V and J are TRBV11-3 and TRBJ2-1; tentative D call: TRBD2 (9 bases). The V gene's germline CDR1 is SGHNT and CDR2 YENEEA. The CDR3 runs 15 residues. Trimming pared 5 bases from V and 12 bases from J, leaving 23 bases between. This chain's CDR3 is CASSARQGSSGGQFF. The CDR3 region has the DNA TGTGCCAGCAGCGCTAGACAGGGGAGTAGCGGGGGGCAGTTCTTC.

This CDR3 reads CASTTPGLAGAKNIQYF. The CDR3 DNA sequence: TGTGCCAGCACTACCCCGGGACTAGCGGGCGCCAAAAACATTCAGTACTTC. The chain is built from TRBV28 and TRBJ2-4; 12 bases map to TRBD2. The V and J ends lost 7 bases and 1 base, in that order; junction bases with no gene match: 8. From germline, CDR1 is MDHEN and CDR2 SYDVKM. The CDR3 totals 17 residues.

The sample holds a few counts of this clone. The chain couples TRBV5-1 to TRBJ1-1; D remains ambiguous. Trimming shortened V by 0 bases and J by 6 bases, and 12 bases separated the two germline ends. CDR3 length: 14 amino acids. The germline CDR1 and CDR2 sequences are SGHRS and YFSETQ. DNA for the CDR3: TGCGCCAGCAGCTTGGCCCCAGGTAACGCTGAAGCTTTCTTT. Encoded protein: CASSLAPGNAEAFF.

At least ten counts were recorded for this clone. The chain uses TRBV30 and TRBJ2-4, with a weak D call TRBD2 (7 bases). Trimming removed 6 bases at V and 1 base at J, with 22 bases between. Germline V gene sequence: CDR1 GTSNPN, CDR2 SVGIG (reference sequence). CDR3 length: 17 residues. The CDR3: CACVLRGGSRAKNIQYF. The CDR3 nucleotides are TGTGCCTGCGTCCTAAGGGGGGGGAGTAGGGCCAAAAACATTCAGTACTTC. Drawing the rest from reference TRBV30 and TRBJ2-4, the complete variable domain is SQTIHQWPATLVQPVGSPLSLECTVEGTSNPNLYWYRQAAGRGLQLLFYSVGIGQISSEVPQNLSASRPQDRQFILSSKKLLLSDSGFYLCACVLRGGSRAKNIQYFGAGTRLSVL.

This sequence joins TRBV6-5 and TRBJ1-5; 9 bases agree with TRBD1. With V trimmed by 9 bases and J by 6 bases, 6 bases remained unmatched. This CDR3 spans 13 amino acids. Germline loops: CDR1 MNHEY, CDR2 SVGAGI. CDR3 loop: CASTTGGSQPQHF. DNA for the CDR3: TGTGCCAGTACGACAGGGGGTAGTCAGCCCCAGCATTTT.

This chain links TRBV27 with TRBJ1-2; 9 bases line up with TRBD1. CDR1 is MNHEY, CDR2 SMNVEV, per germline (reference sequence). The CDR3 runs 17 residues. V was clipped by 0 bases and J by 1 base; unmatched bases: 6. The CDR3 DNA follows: TGTGCCAGCAGTTTATCTTCCGGGACAGGGATTAACTATGGCTACACCTTC. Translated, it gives CASSLSSGTGINYGYTF.

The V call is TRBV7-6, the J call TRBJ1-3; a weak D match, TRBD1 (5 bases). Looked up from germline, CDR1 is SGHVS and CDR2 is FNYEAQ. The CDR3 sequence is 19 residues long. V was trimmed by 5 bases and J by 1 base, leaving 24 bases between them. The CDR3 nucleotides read TGTGCCAGCAGCCCCCGAGGACGGAATACCTACAGGTCTGGAAACACCATATATTTT. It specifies CASSPRGRNTYRSGNTIYF.

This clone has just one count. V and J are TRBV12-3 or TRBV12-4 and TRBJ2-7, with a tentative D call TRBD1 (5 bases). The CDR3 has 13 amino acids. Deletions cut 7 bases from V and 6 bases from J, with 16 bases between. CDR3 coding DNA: TGTGCCAGCAAAATAAGGGGTCGGATCGAGCAGTACTTC. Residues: CASKIRGRIEQYF.

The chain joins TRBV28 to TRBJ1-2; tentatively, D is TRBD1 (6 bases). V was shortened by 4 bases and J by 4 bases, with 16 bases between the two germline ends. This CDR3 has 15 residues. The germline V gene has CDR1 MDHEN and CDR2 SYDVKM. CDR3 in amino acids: CASSSLAGGPYGYTF. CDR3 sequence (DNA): TGTGCCAGCAGTTCGTTAGCGGGGGGCCCCTATGGCTACACCTTC.

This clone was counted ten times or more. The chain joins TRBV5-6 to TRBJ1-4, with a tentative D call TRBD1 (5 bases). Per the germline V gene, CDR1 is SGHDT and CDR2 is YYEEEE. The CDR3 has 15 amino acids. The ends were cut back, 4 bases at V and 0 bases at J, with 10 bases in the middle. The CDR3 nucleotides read TGTGCCAGCAGCCTTGGACATGCAACTAATGAAAAACTGTTTTTT. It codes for CASSLGHATNEKLFF.

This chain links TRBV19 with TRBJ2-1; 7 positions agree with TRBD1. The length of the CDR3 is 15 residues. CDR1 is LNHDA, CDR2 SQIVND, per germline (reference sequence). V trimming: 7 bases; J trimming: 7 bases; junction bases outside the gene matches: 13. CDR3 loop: CASNSGQSYTNEQFF. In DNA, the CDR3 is TGTGCCAGTAATTCGGGACAGTCCTACACGAATGAGCAGTTCTTC.

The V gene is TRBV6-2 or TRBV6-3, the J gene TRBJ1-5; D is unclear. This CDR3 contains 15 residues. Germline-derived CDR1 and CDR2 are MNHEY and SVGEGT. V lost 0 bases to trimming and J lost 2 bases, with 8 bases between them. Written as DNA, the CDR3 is TGTGCCAGCAGTTACTCTTCAACAGGCAATCAGCCCCAGCATTTT. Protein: CASSYSSTGNQPQHF.

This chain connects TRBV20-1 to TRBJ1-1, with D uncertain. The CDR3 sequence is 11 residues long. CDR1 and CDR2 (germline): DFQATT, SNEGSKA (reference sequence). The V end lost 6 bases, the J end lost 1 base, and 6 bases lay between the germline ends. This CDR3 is CSADTNTEAFF. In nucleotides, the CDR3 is TGCAGTGCCGACACGAACACTGAAGCTTTCTTT.

DNA of the CDR3: TGTGCCAGCAGCTTGGCTAGCGGGAGTACGCAGTATTTT. Protein sequence: CASSLASGSTQYF. V usage is TRBV7-2 and J usage is TRBJ2-3, with 10 bases fitting TRBD2. Germline CDR1 SGHTA, CDR2 FQGNSA. The CDR3 totals 13 residues. Unmatched junction bases numbered 2, after V lost 3 bases and J lost 8 bases.

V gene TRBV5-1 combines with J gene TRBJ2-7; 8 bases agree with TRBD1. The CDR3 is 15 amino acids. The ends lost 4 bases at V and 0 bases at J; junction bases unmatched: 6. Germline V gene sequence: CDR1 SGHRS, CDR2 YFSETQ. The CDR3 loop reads CASSRLTGGSYEQYF. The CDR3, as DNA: TGCGCCAGCAGCCGCCTCACAGGGGGCTCCTACGAGCAGTACTTC.

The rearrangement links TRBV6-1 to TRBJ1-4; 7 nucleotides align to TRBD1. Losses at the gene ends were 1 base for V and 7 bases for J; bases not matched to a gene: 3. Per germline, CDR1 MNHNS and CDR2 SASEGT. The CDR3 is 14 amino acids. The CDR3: CASSEVQGVEKLFF. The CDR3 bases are TGTGCCAGCAGTGAAGTGCAGGGGGTTGAAAAACTGTTTTTT.

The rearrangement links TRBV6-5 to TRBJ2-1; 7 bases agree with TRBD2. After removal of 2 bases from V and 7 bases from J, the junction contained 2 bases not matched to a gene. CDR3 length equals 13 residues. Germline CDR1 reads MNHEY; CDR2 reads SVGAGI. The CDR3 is CASSYGGDNEQFF. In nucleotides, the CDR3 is TGTGCCAGCAGTTACGGGGGGGATAATGAGCAGTTCTTC.